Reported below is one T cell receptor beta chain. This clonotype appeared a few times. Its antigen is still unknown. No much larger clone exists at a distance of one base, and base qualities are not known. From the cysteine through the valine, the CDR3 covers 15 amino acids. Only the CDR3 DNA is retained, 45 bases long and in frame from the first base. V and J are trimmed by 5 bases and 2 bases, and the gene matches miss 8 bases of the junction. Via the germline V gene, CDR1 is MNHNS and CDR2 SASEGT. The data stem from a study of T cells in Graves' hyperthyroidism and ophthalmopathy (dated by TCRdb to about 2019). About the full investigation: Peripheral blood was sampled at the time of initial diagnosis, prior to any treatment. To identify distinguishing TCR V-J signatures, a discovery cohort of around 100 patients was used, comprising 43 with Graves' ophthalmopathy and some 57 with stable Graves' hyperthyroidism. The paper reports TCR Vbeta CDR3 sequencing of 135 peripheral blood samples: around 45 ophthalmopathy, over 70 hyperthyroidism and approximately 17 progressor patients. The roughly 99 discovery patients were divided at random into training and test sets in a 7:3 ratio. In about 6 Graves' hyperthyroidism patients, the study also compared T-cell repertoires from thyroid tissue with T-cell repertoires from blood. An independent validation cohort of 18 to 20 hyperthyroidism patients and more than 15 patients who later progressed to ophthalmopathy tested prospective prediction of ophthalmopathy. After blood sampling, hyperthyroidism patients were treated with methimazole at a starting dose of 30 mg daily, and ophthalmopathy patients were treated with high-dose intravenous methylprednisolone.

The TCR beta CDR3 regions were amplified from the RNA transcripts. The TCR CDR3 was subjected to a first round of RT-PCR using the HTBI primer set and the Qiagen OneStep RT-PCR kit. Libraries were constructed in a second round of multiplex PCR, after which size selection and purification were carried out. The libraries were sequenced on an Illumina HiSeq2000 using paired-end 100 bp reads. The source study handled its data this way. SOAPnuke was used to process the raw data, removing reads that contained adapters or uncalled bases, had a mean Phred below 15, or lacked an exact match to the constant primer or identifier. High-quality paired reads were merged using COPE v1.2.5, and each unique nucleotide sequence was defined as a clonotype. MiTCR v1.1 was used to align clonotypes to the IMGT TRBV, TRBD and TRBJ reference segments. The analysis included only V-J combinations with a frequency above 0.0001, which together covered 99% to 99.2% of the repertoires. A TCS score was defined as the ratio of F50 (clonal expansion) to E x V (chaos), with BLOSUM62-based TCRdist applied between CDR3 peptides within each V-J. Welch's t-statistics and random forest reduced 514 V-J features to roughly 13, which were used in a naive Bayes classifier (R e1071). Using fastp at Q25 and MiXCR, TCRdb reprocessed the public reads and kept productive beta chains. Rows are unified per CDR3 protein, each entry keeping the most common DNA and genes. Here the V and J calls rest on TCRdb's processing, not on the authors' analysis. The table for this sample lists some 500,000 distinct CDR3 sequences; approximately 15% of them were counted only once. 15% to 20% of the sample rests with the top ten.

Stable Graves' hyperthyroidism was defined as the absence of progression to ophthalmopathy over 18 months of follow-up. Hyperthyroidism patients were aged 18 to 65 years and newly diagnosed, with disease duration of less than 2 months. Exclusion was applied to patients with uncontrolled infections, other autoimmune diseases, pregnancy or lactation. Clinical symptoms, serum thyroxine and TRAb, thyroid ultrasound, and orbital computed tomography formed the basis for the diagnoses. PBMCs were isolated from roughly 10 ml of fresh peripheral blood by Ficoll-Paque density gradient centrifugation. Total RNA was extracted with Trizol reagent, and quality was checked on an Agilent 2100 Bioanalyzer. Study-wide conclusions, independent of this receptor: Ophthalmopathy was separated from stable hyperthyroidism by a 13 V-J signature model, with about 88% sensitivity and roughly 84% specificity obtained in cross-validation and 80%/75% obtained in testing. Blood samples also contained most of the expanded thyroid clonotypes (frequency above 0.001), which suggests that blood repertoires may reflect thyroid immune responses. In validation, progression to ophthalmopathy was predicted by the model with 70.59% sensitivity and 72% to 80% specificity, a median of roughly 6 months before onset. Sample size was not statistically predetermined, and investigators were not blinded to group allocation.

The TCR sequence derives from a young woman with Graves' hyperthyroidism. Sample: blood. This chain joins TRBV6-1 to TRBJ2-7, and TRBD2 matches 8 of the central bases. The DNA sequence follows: TGTGCCAGCAGTCTAAGCGGGAGAGGGACCTACGAGCAGTACGTC. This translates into CASSLSGRGTYEQYV.